Below, 23 T cell receptor beta chains from the same sample are listed, as sequenced in a study of cytomegalovirus exposure and HLA in healthy donors. The PCR had 60 Vbeta and 13 Jbeta primers. Profiled with immunoSEQ multiplex PCR; TCRdb holds only in-frame clones, not every one. The sample consists of 200,000 to 300,000 clones, more than 75% of them appearing once. The sample consisted of PBMCs. These TCRs come from a girl aged 2 to 10 in good health and CMV-seronegative.

This clone was recorded only once. The rearrangement uses TRBV6-1 and TRBJ2-5; D ambiguous. TRBJ2-7 explains the end of the DNA better; the J call may be wrong. The CDR3 extends over 12 amino acids. In germline, CDR1 is MNHNS, CDR2 SASEGT. CDR3 amino acids: CASSELWYEQYF. CDR3 in DNA: TGTGCCAGCAGTGAACTGTGGTACGAGCAGTACTTC.

The chain employs TRBV6-1 and TRBJ2-5, with D tentatively TRBD1 (6 bases). There are 11 residues in the CDR3. The ends were cut back, 7 bases at V and 8 bases at J, with 11 bases in the middle. The V gene's germline CDR1 is MNHNS and CDR2 SASEGT. The DNA of the CDR3 is TGTGCCAGCACCCAAGGGGGTACCCAGTACTTC. It is translated as CASTQGGTQYF.

J is TRBJ1-5 and V is TRBV28, with 10 bases lining up with TRBD1. CDR1 MDHEN and CDR2 SYDVKM come from the germline V gene. The CDR3 runs 15 residues. V dropped 2 bases and J dropped 7; count of bases not matched to a gene: 5. The CDR3 region is CASSLPTGGTQPQHF. CDR3 DNA: TGTGCCAGCAGTTTACCGACAGGGGGCACCCAGCCCCAGCATTTT.

The rearrangement links TRBV19 to TRBJ1-1; no clear D. V lost 8 bases and J 1 base, leaving 14 bases between the germline ends. The CDR3 sequence is 14 residues long. Germline CDR1 LNHDA, CDR2 SQIVND (reference sequence). The CDR3 region is CASGSQISNTEAFF. For the CDR3, the DNA is TGTGCCAGTGGCTCCCAGATCTCGAACACTGAAGCTTTCTTT.

A few counts support this clone. The rearrangement links TRBV5-1 to TRBJ2-5; 9 bases align to TRBD1. The DNA end is more similar to TRBJ2-7, so the J call may be wrong. The CDR3 covers 13 residues. CDR1 is SGHRS, CDR2 YFSETQ, per germline. CDR3 sequence (DNA): TGCGCCAGCAGCACCGACAGGGGGTACGAGCAGTACTTC. Translated, it gives CASSTDRGYEQYF.

The J gene is TRBJ2-2, the V gene TRBV2; 8 nucleotides agree with TRBD2. The ends lost 8 bases at V and 0 bases at J; junction bases unmatched: 11. The germline gives CDR1 SNHLY, CDR2 FYNNEI. The CDR3 loop spans 17 amino acids. The DNA of the CDR3 is TGTGCCAGCCGAATAAGGACTAGCCCCTCGAACACCGGGGAGCTGTTTTTT. Protein: CASRIRTSPSNTGELFF.

CDR3 bases: TGTGCCAGCAGTGAAGCCGTGGGGGCTACTGAAGCTTTCTTT. Amino acids: CASSEAVGATEAFF. The chain is built from TRBV6-1 and TRBJ1-1; possibly TRBD1 for D (6 bases). The CDR3 is 14 residues long. Trimming left V 0 bases short and J 5 bases short, with 10 bases between. Germline lookup yields CDR1 MNHNS and CDR2 SASEGT.

The rearrangement joins TRBV18 to TRBJ2-1, with D unresolved. The V end lost 8 bases, the J end lost 4 bases, and 9 bases lay between the germline ends. The CDR3 consists of 12 residues. CDR1 is KGHSH and CDR2 is LQKENI in the germline V gene. The chain's CDR3 is CASGQSYNEQFF. In DNA form, the CDR3 reads TGTGCCAGCGGGCAGAGTTACAATGAGCAGTTCTTC.

The chain is built from TRBV12-5 and TRBJ2-5; 8 bases are shared with TRBD2. The V gene end was trimmed by 7 bases and the J gene end by 0 bases; junction bases not matched to a gene: 13. CDR1 LGHNT and CDR2 FRNRAP come from the germline V gene. This CDR3 is built from 17 residues. CDR3 nucleotide sequence: TGTGCTAGTGCCCCCGGCGGGAGGTGGGAGTACCAAGAGACCCAGTACTTC. Its protein product is CASAPGGRWEYQETQYF.

This clone occurred a few times. The rearrangement uses TRBV7-6 and TRBJ2-1; 15 nucleotides agree with TRBD2. The CDR3 is made up of 17 amino acids. After removal of 4 bases from V and 5 bases from J, the junction contained 6 bases not matched to a gene. CDR1 and CDR2 (germline): SGHVS, FNYEAQ. CDR3 protein: CASSYWTSGGAHNEQFF. DNA for the CDR3: TGTGCCAGCAGCTACTGGACTAGCGGGGGGGCTCACAATGAGCAGTTCTTC.

The V call is TRBV7-9, the J call TRBJ1-6, with TRBD1 matching over 7 bases. Per germline, CDR1 SEHNR and CDR2 FQNEAQ (reference sequence). The V segment lost 4 bases and the J segment 13 bases; nucleotides outside the gene matches: 7. This CDR3 is 13 amino acids long. DNA for the CDR3: TGTGCCAGCAGCTCGACAGGGTGGAGGCCCCTCCACTTT. Translating it yields CASSSTGWRPLHF.

This chain joins TRBV5-1 and TRBJ2-5; 7 nucleotides line up with TRBD2. Trimming took 0 bases from V and 4 from J; bases not matched to a gene: 3. The CDR3 loop spans 14 amino acids. CDR1 SGHRS and CDR2 YFSETQ come from the germline V gene. The CDR3 spells CASSLVGGGETQYF. In nucleotides, the CDR3 is TGCGCCAGCAGCTTGGTTGGGGGGGGAGAGACCCAGTACTTC.

The table lists this clone with a count of one. This rearrangement joins TRBV5-8 to TRBJ2-1; TRBD2 is a possible D gene (5 bases). Per germline, CDR1 SGHTS and CDR2 YDEGEE. Between the trimmed V and J ends, which lost 1 base and 10 bases, there was a span of 9 bases. CDR3 size: 12 residues. The DNA of the CDR3 is TGTGCCAGCAGCTTGTACACTAGGGAGCAGTTCTTC. Protein product: CASSLYTREQFF.

The chain recombines TRBV27 with TRBJ2-7; D perhaps matches TRBD1 (6 bases). The V end lost 6 bases, the J end lost 0 bases, and 9 bases lay between the germline ends. Germline loops: CDR1 MNHEY, CDR2 SMNVEV (reference sequence). This CDR3 has 13 residues. The CDR3 loop reads CASRDSSSYEQYF. CDR3 nucleotides: TGTGCCAGCAGGGACAGTAGCTCCTACGAGCAGTACTTC.

The gene calls are TRBV7-3 and TRBJ1-5; no clear D. The germline V gene encodes CDR1 SGHTA and CDR2 FQGTGA. Between the trimmed V and J ends, which lost 5 bases and 4 bases, there was a span of 9 bases. The length of the CDR3 is 13 residues. The CDR3 protein is CASSPTGNQPQHF. The CDR3 DNA is TGTGCCAGCAGCCCCACGGGGAATCAGCCCCAGCATTTT.

The V call is TRBV30, the J call TRBJ2-5, with 12 bases lining up with TRBD2. The CDR3 is 17 amino acids. V dropped 3 bases and J dropped 0; count of bases not matched to a gene: 8. Germline CDR1 reads GTSNPN; CDR2 reads SVGIG (reference sequence). The CDR3: CAWSGLAGRGYQETQYF. CDR3 nucleotides: TGTGCCTGGAGCGGACTAGCGGGGCGGGGGTACCAAGAGACCCAGTACTTC. Full variable domain (outside the CDR3, taken from reference TRBV30 and TRBJ2-5): SQTIHQWPATLVQPVGSPLSLECTVEGTSNPNLYWYRQAAGRGLQLLFYSVGIGQISSEVPQNLSASRPQDRQFILSSKKLLLSDSGFYLCAWSGLAGRGYQETQYFGPGTRLLVL.

The V call is TRBV7-9, the J call TRBJ2-1; 7 bases are a match to TRBD2. V trimming: 3 bases; J trimming: 6 bases; junction bases outside the gene matches: 8. The germline V gene has CDR1 SEHNR and CDR2 FQNEAQ (reference sequence). CDR3 length: 15 amino acids. The CDR3, as DNA: TGTGCCAGCAGCTTCCGCCGGGACTACCTCAATGAGCAGTTCTTC. Translating gives CASSFRRDYLNEQFF.

J is TRBJ1-1 and V is TRBV30; 7 positions agree with TRBD1. Trimming took 4 bases from V and 12 from J; bases not matched to a gene: 8. This CDR3 is 11 amino acids long. CDR1 and CDR2 (germline): GTSNPN, SVGIG (reference sequence). The CDR3 loop reads CAWTSDRISFF. As DNA, the CDR3 is TGTGCCTGGACTTCGGACAGGATATCTTTCTTT. The full variable domain, with the rest looked up from reference TRBV30 and TRBJ1-1, is SQTIHQWPATLVQPVGSPLSLECTVEGTSNPNLYWYRQAAGRGLQLLFYSVGIGQISSEVPQNLSASRPQDRQFILSSKKLLLSDSGFYLCAWTSDRISFFGQGTRLTVV.

V usage is TRBV7-9 and J usage is TRBJ2-7, with TRBD1 identical over 7 bases. Germline loops: CDR1 SEHNR, CDR2 FQNEAQ (reference sequence). V trimming: 5 bases; J trimming: 6 bases; junction bases outside the gene matches: 7. This CDR3 is built from 13 residues. Here the CDR3 DNA reads TGTGCCAGCAGCAAGCGGACAGGTCGCGAGCAGTACTTC. It yields the protein CASSKRTGREQYF. The full variable domain, rest sourced from reference TRBV7-9 and TRBJ2-7, is DTGVSQNPRHKITKRGQNVTFRCDPISEHNRLYWYRQTLGQGPEFLTYFQNEAQLEKSRLLSDRFSAERPKGSFSTLEIQRTEQGDSAMYLCASSKRTGREQYFGPGTRLTVT.

Note on this clone: At one end the junction does not follow the germline gene, possibly because of a read error. The rearrangement uses TRBV4-1 and TRBJ1-5, with a tentative D call TRBD1 (5 bases). The CDR3 totals 18 residues. Germline lookup yields CDR1 MGHRA and CDR2 YSYEKL. Here the CDR3 reads CASRQVGSTAYSNQPQHF. CDR3 DNA sequence: TGCGCCAGCAGGCAAGTCGGCTCGACAGCATATAGCAATCAGCCCCAGCATTTT.

This clone appeared a few times. The V and J genes are TRBV6-1 and TRBJ1-1; D may be TRBD1 (6 bases). Germline lookup yields CDR1 MNHNS and CDR2 SASEGT. Trimming removed 7 bases at V and 5 bases at J, with 17 bases between. The CDR3 extends over 14 amino acids. The CDR3 DNA follows: TGTGCCAGCATCTCGCGGGGGGCGGAAACTGAAGCTTTCTTT. This encodes CASISRGAETEAFF.

About this clone: The sample holds other DNA sequences that translate to the same CDR3. V is TRBV5-4 and J is TRBJ2-5; TRBD2 agrees at 9 bases. V shed 4 bases and J 0 bases; nucleotides not matched to a gene: 7. Germline-derived CDR1 and CDR2 are SGHNT and YYREEE (reference sequence). This CDR3 contains 16 residues. The CDR3 coding sequence is TGTGCCAGCAGCCTACTTAGCGGGAGAGACCAAGAGACCCAGTACTTC. Protein product: CASSLLSGRDQETQYF.

The chain couples TRBV27 to TRBJ1-2; possibly TRBD1 for D (5 bases). The CDR3 totals 13 residues. Trimming pared 5 bases from V and 4 bases from J, leaving 11 bases between. Germline assignment: CDR1 MNHEY and CDR2 SMNVEV (reference sequence). Here the CDR3 DNA reads TGTGCCAGCAGTCTCGGGGGGACCTATGGCTACACCTTC. Amino acids: CASSLGGTYGYTF.